A selection of T cell receptor beta chains follows, all from one sample in a study of Ad26.COV2.S vaccination and SARS-CoV-2 variants. This table comes from immunoSEQ multiplex PCR, and its TCRdb copy is limited to in-frame clones, with some not included. The table includes 400,000 to 500,000 clones, nearly 90% detected once. The sequenced sample was peripheral blood, obtained in a trial of Ad26.COV2.S vaccine versus placebo. Receptors originate from a person aged 18 to 65 who received the Ad26.COV2.S COVID-19 vaccine or a placebo. Both conserved end residues are part of each CDR3. Fields, in order: CDR3 protein, CDR3 DNA, D gene, V gene, clone size, J gene. D genes are given only for firm matches. The listing skips clone size in some rows; elsewhere it reads once, few, many or a size class.

CASSAYRDMNTEAFF	TGCGCCAGCAGCGCGTACAGGGACATGAACACTGAAGCTTTCTTT	NA	TRBV5-1	NA	TRBJ1-1
CASDWSSYNEQFF	TGTGCCAGCGACTGGAGCTCCTACAATGAGCAGTTCTTC	NA	TRBV7-9	few	TRBJ2-1
CASSWDRETYEQYF	TGTGCCAGCAGCTGGGACAGGGAGACCTACGAGCAGTACTTC	TRBD1	TRBV3-1/TRBV3-2	once	TRBJ2-7
CASSHAQGEHQETQYF	TGTGCCAGCAGCCACGCCCAGGGGGAGCACCAAGAGACCCAGTACTTC	TRBD1	TRBV4-2	NA	TRBJ2-5
CASSIGWGPDTEAFF	TGTGCCAGTAGTATAGGGTGGGGCCCCGACACTGAAGCTTTCTTT	NA	TRBV19	few	TRBJ1-1
CASSPPIGRRWTDTQYF	TGTGCCAGCTCACCACCGATCGGGAGGCGGTGGACAGATACGCAGTATTTT	TRBD2	TRBV18	NA	TRBJ2-3
CASSSPAFGKLFF	TGTGCCAGCAGCTCCCCAGCGTTTGGAAAACTGTTTTTT	NA	TRBV7-2	NA	TRBJ1-4
CASSRRLGHNIQYF	TGCGCCAGCAGCCGACGGTTAGGACATAACATTCAGTACTTC	NA	TRBV5-1	NA	TRBJ2-4
CASSFHTDTQYF	TGCGCCAGCAGCTTCCACACAGATACGCAGTATTTT	NA	TRBV5-1	NA	TRBJ2-3
CASSLHGTGLVPGELFF	TGTGCCAGCAGCTTACACGGTACAGGGCTTGTTCCCGGGGAGCTGTTTTTT	NA	TRBV7-3	NA	TRBJ2-2
CASSVGAHNEQFF	TGTGCCAGCAGTGTTGGGGCCCACAATGAGCAGTTCTTC	NA	TRBV6-4	NA	TRBJ2-1
CASSYPPGQGRETQYF	TGTGCCAGCAGTTACCCCCCAGGACAGGGGAGAGAGACCCAGTACTTC	TRBD1	TRBV6-2/TRBV6-3	NA	TRBJ2-5
CASSFWGRDTQYF	TGCGCCAGCAGCTTCTGGGGTCGAGATACGCAGTATTTT	NA	TRBV5-1	few	TRBJ2-3
CASSRGTHTEAFF	TGTGCCAGCTCACGGGGGACTCACACTGAAGCTTTCTTT	NA	TRBV18	NA	TRBJ1-1
CASSQDPRGDLNYGYTF	TGCGCCAGCAGCCAAGATCCGCGGGGGGACCTTAACTATGGCTACACCTTC	NA	TRBV4-3	NA	TRBJ1-2
CASSLVLAGDHYQETQYF	TGTGCCAGCAGCTTAGTACTAGCGGGAGACCACTACCAAGAGACCCAGTACTTC	TRBD2	TRBV7-8	NA	TRBJ2-5
CASSFQGNYNEQFF	TGCGCCAGCAGCTTTCAGGGCAACTACAATGAGCAGTTCTTC	NA	TRBV5-1	NA	TRBJ2-1
CASSSQTSGLSSYNEQFF	TGTGCCAGCAGCTCACAAACTAGCGGGCTGAGCTCCTACAATGAGCAGTTCTTC	TRBD2	TRBV5-5	few	TRBJ2-1
CASSGGFGGTYNEQFF	TGTGCCAGCAGCGGGGGGTTTGGGGGTACCTACAATGAGCAGTTCTTC	TRBD2	TRBV28	NA	TRBJ2-1
CASSARLAGGRTDTQYF	TGTGCCAGCAGTGCGAGACTAGCGGGAGGCCGCACAGATACGCAGTATTTT	TRBD2	TRBV27	NA	TRBJ2-3
CASSRHRGTDTQYF	TGTGCCAGCAGCAGGCACAGGGGGACAGATACGCAGTATTTT	TRBD1	TRBV11-3	NA	TRBJ2-3
CSAWYNEKLFF	TGCAGTGCTTGGTATAATGAAAAACTGTTTTTT	NA	TRBV20-1	NA	TRBJ1-4
CASSYPRGGPSSGNTIYF	TGTGCCAGCAGCTACCCCCGGGGGGGCCCGAGCTCTGGAAACACCATATATTTT	NA	TRBV11-2	NA	TRBJ1-3
CASSWEGYGYTF	TGCGCCAGCAGTTGGGAGGGCTATGGCTACACCTTC	NA	TRBV4-1	NA	TRBJ1-2
CASSMWLGQLNEKLFF	TGTGCCAGTAGTATGTGGTTGGGCCAACTTAATGAAAAACTGTTTTTT	NA	TRBV19	NA	TRBJ1-4
CASSVSGTSYTDTQYF	TGTGCCAGCAGTGTTTCTGGGACTAGCTACACAGATACGCAGTATTTT	TRBD2	TRBV6-1	NA	TRBJ2-3
CASSLEGGSENSPLHF	TGTGCCAGCAGCTTAGAAGGGGGATCCGAAAATTCACCCCTCCACTTT	NA	TRBV11-2	NA	TRBJ1-6
CASSSPGDTQYF	TGTGCCAGCAGTTCCCCGGGAGATACGCAGTATTTT	NA	TRBV27	NA	TRBJ2-3
CASSLERNTEAFF	TGTGCCAGCAGCTTAGAGCGGAACACTGAAGCTTTCTTT	NA	TRBV11-3	few	TRBJ1-1
CASSLKRMAGTDTQYF	TGTGCCAGCAGCCTCAAACGGATGGCGGGCACAGATACGCAGTATTTT	NA	TRBV5-4	NA	TRBJ2-3
CASSHLPGGTAKNIQYF	TGCGCCAGCAGCCATCTCCCCGGGGGGACGGCCAAAAACATTCAGTACTTC	TRBD2	TRBV4-3	NA	TRBJ2-4
CASSITGTGELFF	TGTGCCAGCAGCATCACAGGCACCGGGGAGCTGTTTTTT	NA	TRBV5-5	NA	TRBJ2-2